A single sample gave rise to the 28 T cell receptor beta chains below, sequenced in a study of control samples from healthy donors and cancer patients. Method: immunoSEQ multiplex PCR; TCRdb's copy keeps in-frame clones and lacks some. The top ten clones hold 28% of a sample with roughly 70,000 clones, under 90% of them seen once. The sample consisted of blood. These receptors all come from a man aged 50 to 60 in good health.

This chain uses TRBV19 with TRBJ2-4, with 10 bases aligning to TRBD2. After removal of 1 base from V and 1 base from J, the junction contained 7 bases not matched to a gene. This CDR3 comprises 18 residues. Germline CDR1 LNHDA, CDR2 SQIVND (reference sequence). The CDR3 is CASSIVASGRSAKNIQYF. Here the CDR3 DNA reads TGTGCCAGTAGTATAGTCGCTAGCGGGAGATCCGCCAAAAACATTCAGTACTTC. The whole variable domain, remainder taken from reference TRBV19 and TRBJ2-4, is DGGITQSPKYLFRKEGQNVTLSCEQNLNHDAMYWYRQDPGQGLRLIYYSQIVNDFQKGDIAEGYSVSREKKESFPLTVTSAQKNPTAFYLCASSIVASGRSAKNIQYFGAGTRLSVL.

This clone was recorded once. This sequence joins TRBV19 and TRBJ2-2, with a weak D call TRBD2 (6 bases). V shed 8 bases and J shed 2 bases, with 15 bases lying between them. Germline V gene lookup returns CDR1 LNHDA and CDR2 SQIVND (reference sequence). The CDR3 has 15 residues. The CDR3 coding sequence is TGTGCCAGTGGAGGGGCACCCCTCAACACCGGGGAGCTGTTTTTT. Protein sequence: CASGGAPLNTGELFF. The entire variable domain, with the rest obtained from reference TRBV19 and TRBJ2-2, is as follows: DGGITQSPKYLFRKEGQNVTLSCEQNLNHDAMYWYRQDPGQGLRLIYYSQIVNDFQKGDIAEGYSVSREKKESFPLTVTSAQKNPTAFYLCASGGAPLNTGELFFGEGSRLTVL.

The chain carries TRBV11-2 and TRBJ1-4, with D possibly TRBD1 on 6 matching bases. The CDR3 spans 16 residues. V gave up 5 bases and J gave up 5 bases, with 18 bases separating them. Germline V gives CDR1 SGHAT, CDR2 FQNNGV. The CDR3, as DNA: TGTGCCAGCAGCCACTCGGGGAGGGGACAAAATGAAAAACTGTTTTTT. This sequence encodes CASSHSGRGQNEKLFF.

The chain is built from TRBV11-2 and TRBJ1-4; 9 nucleotides align to TRBD1. V was clipped by 6 bases and J by 2 bases; unmatched bases: 10. CDR1 and CDR2 from the germline V gene are SGHAT and FQNNGV. This CDR3 contains 17 residues. The chain's CDR3 is CASSLLQGAVTNEKLFF. The DNA for the CDR3 is TGTGCCAGCAGTCTCTTACAGGGGGCGGTTACTAATGAAAAACTGTTTTTT.

CDR3 in amino acids: CASSLGDRGAVGQPQHF. DNA of the CDR3: TGTGCCAGCAGCTTAGGGGACAGGGGAGCAGTCGGTCAGCCCCAGCATTTT. The gene calls are TRBV7-9 and TRBJ1-5; TRBD1 matches at 10 bases. This CDR3 region has 17 residues. Germline-derived CDR1 and CDR2 are SEHNR and FQNEAQ (reference sequence). The junction had 9 bases not matched to a gene; V was cut back by 1 base and J by 6 bases.

The chain joins TRBV7-2 to TRBJ2-1, with 10 bases that match TRBD2. After removal of 5 bases from V and 5 bases from J, the junction contained 6 bases not matched to a gene. This CDR3 is built from 15 residues. Germline V gives CDR1 SGHTA, CDR2 FQGNSA. CDR3 amino acids: CASSPTLAGNNEQFF. CDR3 DNA: TGTGCCAGCAGCCCAACACTAGCGGGGAACAATGAGCAGTTCTTC.

Here the CDR3 DNA reads TGTGCCAGCAGCGTAGGGGCACAGGGGGCCAACTATGGCTACACCTTC. The encoded protein is CASSVGAQGANYGYTF. V gene TRBV9 combines with J gene TRBJ1-2; 9 nucleotides agree with TRBD1. J gave up 2 bases and V 0 bases, and 5 bases lay outside the gene matches. The CDR3 loop spans 16 amino acids. Germline V gene lookup returns CDR1 SGDLS and CDR2 YYNGEE.

The rearrangement links TRBV6-5 to TRBJ1-4; a possible D gene is TRBD1 (5 bases). The CDR3 is 14 amino acids. The V end lost 2 bases, the J end lost 8 bases, and 12 bases lay between the germline ends. CDR1 and CDR2 (germline): MNHEY, SVGAGI. CDR3 region: CASSYLGVEEKLFF. CDR3 in DNA: TGTGCCAGCAGTTACCTGGGGGTGGAAGAAAAACTGTTTTTT.

CDR3 nucleotide sequence: TGCGCCAGCAGCCGACAGGGGTTCACCGGGGAGCTGTTTTTT. Encoded protein: CASSRQGFTGELFF. The chain carries TRBV5-1 and TRBJ2-2; 8 nucleotides match TRBD1. The CDR3 loop spans 14 amino acids. The trim removed 4 bases at V and 4 bases at J, leaving 3 bases unmatched. Germline V lookup: CDR1 SGHRS, CDR2 YFSETQ.

This clone was counted only a few times. V and J are TRBV20-1 and TRBJ2-5; D gene uncertain. Trimming left V 3 bases short and J 3 bases short, with 11 bases between. CDR1 is DFQATT, CDR2 SNEGSKA, per germline (reference sequence). This CDR3 is 13 amino acids long. DNA of the CDR3: TGCAGTGCTAGTGTGGGCGGTAAAGAGACCCAGTACTTC. It specifies CSASVGGKETQYF.

This clone was counted a few times. The V and J genes are TRBV11-2 and TRBJ2-1; D may be TRBD1 (6 bases). Germline V gene lookup returns CDR1 SGHAT and CDR2 FQNNGV. The V end lost 3 bases, the J end lost 7 bases, and 7 bases lay between the germline ends. This CDR3 contains 12 residues. The CDR3 region is CASSFRGNEQFF. In DNA, the CDR3 is TGTGCCAGCAGCTTCAGGGGTAATGAGCAGTTCTTC. Complete variable domain (other parts from reference TRBV11-2 and TRBJ2-1): EAGVAQSPRYKIIEKRQSVAFWCNPISGHATLYWYQQILGQGPKLLIQFQNNGVVDDSQLPKDRFSAERLKGVDSTLKIQPAKLEDSAVYLCASSFRGNEQFFGPGTRLTVL.

This sequence joins TRBV6-1 and TRBJ1-3; 8 bases map to TRBD1. Germline trimming cut 0 bases from V and 4 bases from J; bases unmatched to any gene: 2. There are 15 residues in the CDR3. CDR1 MNHNS and CDR2 SASEGT come from the germline V gene. CDR3 loop: CASSEARTGGNTIYF. Written as DNA, the CDR3 is TGTGCCAGCAGTGAAGCAAGGACAGGGGGAAACACCATATATTTT.

J is TRBJ2-5 and V is TRBV11-3; 7 nucleotides agree with TRBD2. The CDR3 contains 14 residues. V lost 4 bases to trimming and J lost 4 bases; unmatched junction nucleotides: 6. The germline V gene encodes CDR1 SGHNT and CDR2 YENEEA. The CDR3 sequence: CASSSPREAETQYF. Here the CDR3 DNA reads TGTGCCAGCAGCTCTCCACGGGAGGCAGAGACCCAGTACTTC. The full variable domain, in which reference TRBV11-3 and TRBJ2-5 provide the parts outside the CDR3, is EAGVVQSPRYKIIEKKQPVAFWCNPISGHNTLYWYLQNLGQGPELLIRYENEEAVDDSQLPKDRFSAERLKGVDSTLKIQPAELGDSAVYLCASSSPREAETQYFGPGTRLLVL.

The CDR3 here is CASSSRDRSSGVGSYEQYF. For the CDR3, the DNA is TGTGCCAGCAGCTCGAGGGACAGGAGCTCCGGGGTAGGGTCCTACGAGCAGTACTTC. The chain combines TRBV5-4 with TRBJ2-7; TRBD1 matches at 8 bases. Germline V lookup: CDR1 SGHNT, CDR2 YYREEE (reference sequence). CDR3 size: 19 residues. The junction had 18 bases not matched to a gene; V was cut back by 3 bases and J by 1 base.

This chain connects TRBV3-1 (or the pseudogene TRBV3-2) to TRBJ2-1, with 12 bases that match TRBD2. Trimming removed 6 bases from V and 9 bases from J; junction bases left unmatched: 9. This CDR3 has 15 residues. Germline CDR1 and CDR2: LGHDT and YNNKEL (reference sequence). CDR3 loop: CASRTTSGRLLEQFF. DNA of the CDR3: TGTGCCAGCAGGACCACTAGCGGGAGGTTACTTGAGCAGTTCTTC.

The DNA of the CDR3 is TGTGCCAGCAGCATAAACTACGAGCAGTACTTC. The encoded protein is CASSINYEQYF. This chain connects TRBV7-9 to TRBJ2-7; D is undetermined. Trimming pared 5 bases from V and 3 bases from J, leaving 5 bases between. This CDR3 is 11 amino acids long. Germline V lookup: CDR1 SEHNR, CDR2 FQNEAQ (reference sequence).

The V call is TRBV3-1 (or the pseudogene TRBV3-2), the J call TRBJ2-3; 10 bases fit TRBD2. The length of the CDR3 is 16 residues. Germline V lookup: CDR1 LGHDT, CDR2 YNNKEL (reference sequence). V lost 0 bases and J lost 3; bases outside the gene matches: 3. This CDR3 is CASSQDVLAGTDTQYF. Here the CDR3 DNA reads TGTGCCAGCAGCCAAGATGTACTAGCGGGGACAGATACGCAGTATTTT.

The chain has TRBV12-5 and TRBJ2-7; 8 bases match TRBD1. The germline CDR1 and CDR2 sequences are LGHNT and FRNRAP. This CDR3 has 13 residues. V shed 6 bases and J 3 bases; nucleotides not matched to a gene: 4. The CDR3 reads CASGRTGIYEQYF. The DNA of the CDR3 is TGTGCTAGTGGGCGGACAGGGATCTACGAGCAGTACTTC.

V usage is TRBV9 and J usage is TRBJ2-2; TRBD2 might be the D (6 bases). Between the trimmed V and J ends, which lost 0 bases and 3 bases, there was a span of 6 bases. The CDR3 runs 14 residues. Germline-derived CDR1 and CDR2 are SGDLS and YYNGEE. The CDR3 here is CASSVGGDTGELFF. DNA of the CDR3: TGTGCCAGCAGCGTAGGGGGGGACACCGGGGAGCTGTTTTTT.

The chain employs TRBV10-1 and TRBJ2-7; tentatively, D is TRBD1 (6 bases). Trimming stripped 0 bases from V and 4 bases from J, with 13 bases between. The V gene's germline CDR1 is WNHNN and CDR2 SYGVQD (reference sequence). The length of the CDR3 is 15 residues. CDR3 coding DNA: TGCGCCAGCAGTGAGTCCGGTCCAGGGGAGTACGAGCAGTACTTC. Its protein is CASSESGPGEYEQYF.

This clone was picked up one time. The chain is built from TRBV5-4 and TRBJ2-3, with D possibly being TRBD2 (5 bases). Trimming pared 2 bases from V and 4 bases from J, leaving 11 bases between. Germline assignment: CDR1 SGHNT and CDR2 YYREEE (reference sequence). The length of the CDR3 is 14 residues. Here the CDR3 DNA reads TGTGCCAGCAGCTTCGGGGAAGGCGCAGATACGCAGTATTTT. It encodes CASSFGEGADTQYF. Looking up the rest from reference TRBV5-4 and TRBJ2-3 gives the full variable domain: ETGVTQSPTHLIKTRGQQVTLRCSSQSGHNTVSWYQQALGQGPQFIFQYYREEENGRGNFPPRFSGLQFPNYSSELNVNALELDDSALYLCASSFGEGADTQYFGPGTRLTVL.

This clone was counted a single time. The chain couples TRBV5-1 to TRBJ2-7; 12 bases are a match to TRBD1. The V gene end was trimmed by 4 bases and the J gene end by 4 bases; junction bases not matched to a gene: 18. CDR1 and CDR2 from the germline V gene are SGHRS and YFSETQ. The CDR3 spans 19 residues. The CDR3 DNA reads as TGCGCCAGCAGCCCTCCAATCAGAGGCGGGACAGGGGGCATTTACGAGCAGTACTTC. The encoded protein is CASSPPIRGGTGGIYEQYF.

As concerns this clone: A single base separates this from a much larger clone, so it may be a read error. Other DNA sequences within the sample encode an identical CDR3. The rearrangement links TRBV6-5 to TRBJ2-1, with a weak D call TRBD2 (6 bases). This CDR3 region has 13 residues. The germline CDR1 and CDR2 sequences are MNHEY and SVGAGI. Between the trimmed V and J ends, which lost 5 bases and 8 bases, there was a span of 13 bases. The CDR3 DNA follows: TGTGCCAGCAGTCCCGTCCCGGGGGATGAGCAGTTCTTC. Protein: CASSPVPGDEQFF.

The chain couples TRBV9 to TRBJ1-2; D gene uncertain. Looked up from germline, CDR1 is SGDLS and CDR2 is YYNGEE. The length of the CDR3 is 12 residues. Trimming removed 3 bases from V and 4 bases from J, with 7 bases in between. CDR3 DNA sequence: TGTGCCAGCAGCGGGTCCTCCTATGGCTACACCTTC. Translating it yields CASSGSSYGYTF.

The chain employs TRBV29-1 and TRBJ1-2; 7 bases agree with TRBD1. Germline CDR1 and CDR2: SQVTM and ANQGSEA. This CDR3 spans 12 amino acids. The V and J ends lost 7 bases and 8 bases, in that order; junction bases with no gene match: 10. For the CDR3, the DNA is TGCAGCGCCGGTGAGGGGGCGCAGGGCTACACCTTC. Its protein product is CSAGEGAQGYTF.

The chain uses TRBV3-1 (or the pseudogene TRBV3-2) and TRBJ2-1, with D hard to call. CDR1 is LGHDT, CDR2 YNNKEL, per germline (reference sequence). Trimming removed 4 bases at V and 7 bases at J, with 11 bases between. This CDR3 is built from 13 residues. The CDR3 loop is CASSPGWQNEQFF. In DNA form, the CDR3 reads TGTGCCAGCAGCCCCGGGTGGCAGAATGAGCAGTTCTTC.

The CDR3 DNA reads TGTGCCAGCTCACCACCGAGTGGACAGAAGTATCAGCCCCAGCATTTT. Translating it yields CASSPPSGQKYQPQHF. The gene calls are TRBV18 and TRBJ1-5, with D perhaps matching TRBD1 (6 bases). Between the trimmed V and J ends, which lost 0 bases and 5 bases, there was a span of 14 bases. The CDR3 has 16 residues. Germline V lookup: CDR1 KGHSH, CDR2 LQKENI.

V and J are TRBV12-3 or TRBV12-4 and TRBJ1-2; D call uncertain. The CDR3 spans 13 residues. V was cut by 5 bases and J by 5 bases, with 12 bases left in between. The CDR3 protein is CASSQQRLYGYTF. The CDR3 bases are TGTGCCAGCAGTCAACAGAGACTTTATGGCTACACCTTC.